The 27 T cell receptor beta chains below come from one sample, sequenced in a study of regulatory T cells in long-lasting Graves disease. For TCR beta, libraries came from iRepertoire HTBI primers and Arm-PCR of CDR3 regions. TCRdb analysed the multiplex PCR reads with MiXCR anew, one entry per CDR3 protein. The table includes fewer than 450,000 distinct CDR3 sequences, less than 25% detected once. Stated time point: persistent/refractory GD, antithyroid drugs over 5 years with positive TRAb. Extracted RNA from PBMCs served as the source of the TCR library. Here the sequenced sample was peripheral blood mononuclear cells (PBMCs), taken when the disease was refractory, from a patient treated with antithyroid drugs. The receptor source for this set is a female donor with Graves disease.

The V and J genes are TRBV10-3 and TRBJ2-7, with D tentatively TRBD1 (6 bases). CDR1 and CDR2 (germline): ENHRY, SYGVKD. Trimming left V 4 bases short and J 2 bases short, with 12 bases between. This CDR3 is 14 amino acids long. CDR3 sequence: CAISGGTTPYEQYF. The CDR3 coding sequence is TGTGCCATCAGTGGTGGGACAACGCCCTACGAGCAGTACTTC.

This clonotype was seen repeatedly, ten times or more. V and J are TRBV6-1 and TRBJ1-1; 8 bases are a match to TRBD1. The CDR3 is 14 amino acids. V trimming: 6 bases; J trimming: 4 bases; junction bases outside the gene matches: 7. Germline assignment: CDR1 MNHNS and CDR2 SASEGT. The DNA of the CDR3 is TGTGCCAGCAGGACAGGGGATTTAGGCACTGAAGCTTTCTTT. The encoded protein is CASRTGDLGTEAFF.

Worth noting for this clonotype: A much larger clone sits a single nucleotide away, making a read error possible. The rearrangement joins TRBV28 to TRBJ1-5, with 10 nucleotides matching TRBD1. Germline CDR1 and CDR2: MDHEN and SYDVKM. The CDR3 spans 17 residues. The chain's CDR3 is CASSSYRDRGYGQPRHF. As DNA, the CDR3 is TGTGCCAGCAGTTCCTACCGGGACAGGGGATACGGACAGCCCCGGCATTTT.

This clonotype occurred many times. The genes are TRBV20-1 and TRBJ2-5, with 9 bases identical to TRBD2. V shed 0 bases, J shed 4 bases, and the junction held 15 bases outside the gene matches. The CDR3 length is 18 residues. Germline CDR1 and CDR2: DFQATT and SNEGSKA (reference sequence). CDR3 sequence reads: CSARDLLLISGSGETQYF. Written as DNA, the CDR3 is TGCAGTGCTAGAGATCTCCTACTCATTAGCGGGAGCGGAGAGACCCAGTACTTC.

For this clonotype: A much larger clone differs from this one at a single base, so this may be a read error. The chain employs TRBV28 and TRBJ2-4, with 8 positions matching TRBD1. Germline CDR1 reads MDHEN; CDR2 reads SYDVKM. Trimming took 4 bases from V and 4 from J; bases not matched to a gene: 6. This CDR3 comprises 15 residues. Here the CDR3 reads CASSSAQGAKNIQYF. CDR3 DNA: TGTGCCAGCAGTTCAGCCCAGGGGGCGAAAAACATTCAGTACTTC.

Notes on this clonotype: The junction departs from the called germline gene at one end, perhaps through a read error. V gene TRBV2 combines with J gene TRBJ1-4; 8 bases align to TRBD1. Per the germline V gene, CDR1 is SNHLY and CDR2 is FYNNEI. The CDR3 sequence is 14 residues long. The CDR3 loop is CASSPGTGHEKLVF. The CDR3 nucleotides read TGTGCCAGCAGTCCCGGGACAGGCCATGAAAAACTGGTTTTT.

This clonotype was observed a handful of times. The chain recombines TRBV28 with TRBJ2-1; weak D call: TRBD1 (8 bases). Germline V CDR1 and CDR2: MDHEN, SYDVKM. Trimming shortened V by 6 bases and J by 2 bases, and 14 bases separated the two germline ends. This CDR3 has 15 amino acids. CDR3 DNA sequence: TGTGCCAGCAGGAATACAGGGGGGGCCTACAATGAGCAGTTCTTC. Protein product: CASRNTGGAYNEQFF.

In this sample, this clonotype turned up many times. The J gene is TRBJ1-4, the V gene TRBV2; D may be TRBD1 (5 bases). In germline, CDR1 is SNHLY, CDR2 FYNNEI. The CDR3 is made up of 13 amino acids. Trimming cost V 8 bases and J 0 bases, with 7 bases left between them. The CDR3 nucleotides are TGTGCCAGCGGGGCAGCAACTAATGAAAAACTGTTTTTT. Translated, it gives CASGAATNEKLFF.

At least ten counts were recorded for this clonotype. The chain carries TRBV25-1 and TRBJ1-5; 9 bases are a match to TRBD1. V was clipped by 8 bases and J by 3 bases; unmatched bases: 8. This CDR3 contains 15 residues. CDR1 and CDR2 from the germline V gene are MGHDK and SYGVNS. The CDR3 DNA is TGTGCCAGCTCCCCGGGACAGGGTTACAATCAGCCCCAGCATTTT. This codes for CASSPGQGYNQPQHF.

Many counts were recorded for this clonotype. The chain couples TRBV6-2 or TRBV6-3 to TRBJ2-7, with 8 positions matching TRBD2. The CDR3 sequence is 16 residues long. Trimming at V came to 4 bases and at J to 1 base, leaving 9 bases not matched to a gene. Per the germline V gene, CDR1 is MNHEY and CDR2 is SVGEGT. Written as DNA, the CDR3 is TGTGCCAGCAGTTCCTACCAGCGGGAGCGTTCCTACGAGCAGTACTTC. Translation: CASSSYQRERSYEQYF.

Many counts were recorded for this clonotype. The rearrangement links TRBV28 to TRBJ1-5; 7 positions agree with TRBD1. Germline V gene lookup returns CDR1 MDHEN and CDR2 SYDVKM. CDR3 length: 15 residues. V was clipped by 4 bases and J by 9 bases; unmatched bases: 12. CDR3 residues: CASSSLTGTKWPQHF. The CDR3 DNA is TGTGCCAGCAGTTCATTGACAGGGACGAAATGGCCCCAGCATTTT.

This sequence joins TRBV30 and TRBJ1-2; TRBD1 aligns across 8 bases. The CDR3 is made up of 13 amino acids. In germline, CDR1 is GTSNPN, CDR2 SVGIG (reference sequence). With V trimmed by 1 base and J by 4 bases, 2 bases remained unmatched. CDR3 DNA sequence: TGTGCCTGGAGTGGACAGGGGACCTATGGCTACACCTTC. This sequence encodes CAWSGQGTYGYTF.

This clonotype has at least ten counts. V usage is TRBV28 and J usage is TRBJ1-2; 7 positions match TRBD1. With 3 bases clipped from V and 7 bases from J, the junction kept 5 bases outside the gene matches. This CDR3 is 13 amino acids long. CDR1 MDHEN and CDR2 SYDVKM come from the germline V gene. In nucleotides, the CDR3 is TGTGCCAGCAGTTTGGAGGGGGCGCGTGGCTACACCTTC. It translates to CASSLEGARGYTF.

This clonotype has a handful of counts. The J gene is TRBJ1-1, the V gene TRBV5-1; a possible D gene is TRBD1 (6 bases). Germline CDR1 reads SGHRS; CDR2 reads YFSETQ. V gave up 7 bases and J gave up 4 bases, with 14 bases separating them. The CDR3 sequence is 13 residues long. The CDR3 nucleotides read TGCGCCAGCGGGGGGCCCCAGGGCACTGAAGCTTTCTTT. Its translation is CASGGPQGTEAFF.

The table lists this clonotype with many counts. V gene TRBV20-1 combines with J gene TRBJ1-2; D is ambiguous. This CDR3 region has 16 residues. V lost 3 bases to trimming and J lost 2 bases, with 19 bases between them. Germline V gives CDR1 DFQATT, CDR2 SNEGSKA (reference sequence). The CDR3 DNA follows: TGCAGTGCTAGTCTGGACGGATTCTCCGTAAACTATGGCTACACCTTC. This encodes CSASLDGFSVNYGYTF.

Ten or more counts support this clonotype. The V gene is TRBV11-2, the J gene TRBJ2-2; a weak D match, TRBD2 (6 bases). The V and J ends lost 3 bases and 5 bases respectively, with 16 bases between them. CDR3 length: 16 amino acids. Germline lookup yields CDR1 SGHAT and CDR2 FQNNGV. The CDR3 reads CASSFPGLARTGELFF. Here the CDR3 DNA reads TGTGCCAGCAGCTTCCCCGGGCTAGCGCGTACCGGGGAGCTGTTTTTT.

This clonotype was observed a few times. This chain uses TRBV20-1 with TRBJ1-4, with 7 bases that match TRBD1. This CDR3 spans 13 amino acids. Germline lookup yields CDR1 DFQATT and CDR2 SNEGSKA (reference sequence). J was trimmed by 6 bases and V by 6 bases; bases with no gene match: 7. The CDR3 DNA reads TGCAGTGCAAGCCAGGGGGGGGATGAAAAACTGTTTTTT. Translated: CSASQGGDEKLFF.

This clonotype was seen more than once but under ten times. This rearrangement joins TRBV12-3 or TRBV12-4 to TRBJ1-3; the D gene is possibly TRBD1 (5 bases). There are 16 residues in the CDR3. V was pared by 1 base and J by 0 bases, with 10 bases between. The CDR3, as DNA: TGTGCCAGCAGTTTAGGGGGGACTTTCTCTGGAAACACCATATATTTT. It is translated as CASSLGGTFSGNTIYF.

This chain uses TRBV7-3 with TRBJ2-3; 7 bases are a match to TRBD2. Germline trimming cut 6 bases from V and 4 bases from J; bases unmatched to any gene: 4. The CDR3 sequence is 13 residues long. CDR1 is SGHTA, CDR2 FQGTGA, per germline. CDR3 loop: CASRGGGPDTQYF. The DNA for the CDR3 is TGTGCCAGCAGGGGGGGAGGGCCAGATACGCAGTATTTT.

This clonotype turned up a few times. The V call is TRBV11-3, the J call TRBJ2-2; tentatively, D is TRBD1 (7 bases). Germline CDR1 is SGHNT and CDR2 is YENEEA. The V end was cut by 3 bases, the J end by 6 bases, with 11 bases between. The CDR3 sequence is 14 residues long. CDR3 sequence: CASSFSGGPGELFF. CDR3 bases: TGTGCCAGCAGCTTCTCAGGGGGGCCCGGGGAGCTGTTTTTT.

This clonotype was seen a handful of times. The rearrangement joins TRBV30 to TRBJ2-7; 7 nucleotides align to TRBD1. Germline CDR1 GTSNPN, CDR2 SVGIG (reference sequence). The trim removed 3 bases at V and 3 bases at J, leaving 8 bases unmatched. This CDR3 has 14 amino acids. This CDR3 is CAWRQQGRGYEQYF. CDR3 coding DNA: TGTGCCTGGAGACAACAGGGGCGCGGCTACGAGCAGTACTTC.

The chain carries TRBV30 and TRBJ2-2, with D possibly being TRBD2 (6 bases). In germline, CDR1 is GTSNPN, CDR2 SVGIG (reference sequence). The CDR3 length is 16 residues. The ends were cut back, 0 bases at V and 4 bases at J, with 15 bases in the middle. The CDR3 DNA reads as TGTGCCTGGAGTGTCCCCCGCGGGGCGATCACCGGGGAGCTGTTTTTT. Protein: CAWSVPRGAITGELFF.

This clonotype was found once. V and J are TRBV7-2 and TRBJ1-1; D not certain. Germline V gene lookup returns CDR1 SGHTA and CDR2 FQGNSA. The CDR3 is 17 amino acids. V was trimmed by 2 bases and J by 0 bases, leaving 16 bases between them. Here the CDR3 DNA reads TGTGCCAGCAGCTTAATGACCAATTTAAGGCTGAACACTGAAGCTTTCTTT. Translating gives CASSLMTNLRLNTEAFF.

In this sample, this clonotype turned up a few times. The chain has TRBV30 and TRBJ1-1, with a weak D call TRBD1 (5 bases). Per germline, CDR1 GTSNPN and CDR2 SVGIG (reference sequence). There are 14 residues in the CDR3. The ends were cut back, 5 bases at V and 3 bases at J, with 16 bases in the middle. The CDR3 nucleotides read TGTGCCTGGGTGGGGGACGCGCTGGACACTGAAGCTTTCTTT. The encoded protein is CAWVGDALDTEAFF.

This clonotype has at least ten counts. The rearrangement links TRBV10-3 to TRBJ2-5; unclear D gene. The CDR3 contains 12 residues. Between the trimmed V and J ends, which lost 3 bases and 4 bases, there was a span of 6 bases. Germline loops: CDR1 ENHRY, CDR2 SYGVKD. Written as DNA, the CDR3 is TGTGCCATCAGTGATAAGGGAGAGACCCAGTACTTC. This gives the protein CAISDKGETQYF.

This clonotype came up many times. CDR3 nucleotide sequence: TGTGCCAGCAGCCCACGACAGGGCGACAGCACCGGGGAGCTGTTTTTT. It specifies CASSPRQGDSTGELFF. J is TRBJ2-2 and V is TRBV7-8; 7 bases are a match to TRBD1. The CDR3 totals 16 residues. J was trimmed by 4 bases and V by 5 bases; bases with no gene match: 10. Per germline, CDR1 SGHVS and CDR2 FQNEAQ.

The chain is built from TRBV20-1 and TRBJ1-2; TRBD1 matches at 7 bases. Per germline, CDR1 DFQATT and CDR2 SNEGSKA (reference sequence). V gave up 5 bases and J gave up 8 bases; unmatched junction bases: 14. The CDR3 runs 14 residues. CDR3 loop: CSASLNRGNDGYTF. CDR3 DNA sequence: TGCAGTGCTTCCCTGAACAGGGGTAATGACGGCTACACCTTC.